This TCR beta chain was obtained from a study of identical twins. General observations from the study: Among monozygotic twins, out-of-frame TCR alpha sharing exceeded what models predicted.

Germline loops: CDR1 MGHDK, CDR2 SYGVNS. The CDR3 totals 16 residues. V trimming: 1 base; J trimming: 10 bases; junction bases outside the gene matches: 9. cDNA carried unique molecular identifiers, and a universal primer site was added by template switching. TCRdb analysed the 5' RACE reads with MiXCR anew, one entry per CDR3 protein. The sample includes just under 550,000 distinct CDR3 sequences, 13% to 15% of them seen just once. This clonotype was observed a few times. Its antigen is not known. The same specimen was also included in a second study, on yellow fever vaccine responses in identical twins. According to that study: Among the twins, the vaccine T cell response reportedly seemed partly convergent and partly personalized.

This clonotype was sampled from a woman under 30 in good health. Sequences were obtained from CD4+ T cells sorted from blood. The chain uses TRBV25-1 and TRBJ2-1, with 11 bases fitting TRBD2. The CDR3 bases are TGTGCCAGCAGTGAATGGGGGACTAGCGGTTTAGGGGAGCAGTTCTTC. Its translation is CASSEWGTSGLGEQFF.